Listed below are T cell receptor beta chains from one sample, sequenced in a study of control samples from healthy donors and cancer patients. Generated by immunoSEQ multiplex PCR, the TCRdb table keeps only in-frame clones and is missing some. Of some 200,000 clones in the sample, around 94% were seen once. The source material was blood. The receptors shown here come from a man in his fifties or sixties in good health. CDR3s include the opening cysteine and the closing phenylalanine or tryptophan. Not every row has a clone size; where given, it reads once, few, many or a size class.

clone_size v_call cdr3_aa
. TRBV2 CASTSYNGANVLTF
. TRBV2 CASSPRTGGAGNTIYF
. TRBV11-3 CASSSETGPGTEAFF
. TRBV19 CASEGGNYGYTF
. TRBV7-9 CASSSTVRSGEQFF
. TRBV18 CASSPPSSGGPTQYF
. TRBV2 CASRGGGLNEKLFF
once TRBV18 CASSPSSYNEQFF
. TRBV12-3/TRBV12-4 CASSLETEAFF
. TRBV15 CATSRDRGVSSYNSPLHF
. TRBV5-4 CASSLGGAQFF
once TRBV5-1 CASSVGQGGTQYF
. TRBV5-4 CASSLPGGRDTEAFF
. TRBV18 CASSPQTGWGTEAFF
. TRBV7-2 CASSSSHSLGNQPQHF
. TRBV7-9 CASSSSGGSYNEQFF
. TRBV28 CASSVERGGPQDTQYF
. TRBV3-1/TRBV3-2 CASSLGLADTDTQYF
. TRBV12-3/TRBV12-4 CASSRPVNEQFF
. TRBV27 CASSFALGGTGPSELFF
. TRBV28 CASSLQVSEQYF
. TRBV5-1 CASSLDRFYGYTF
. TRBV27 CASKRDRGAYGYTF
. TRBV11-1 CASSLAGTSSETQYF
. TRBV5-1 CASSTGGVTSTDTQYF
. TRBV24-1 CATSDWRGEGGAFF
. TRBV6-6 CASSYVSTDTQYF
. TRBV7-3 CASSLTGTGGAYNEQFF
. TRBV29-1 CSVLPSPTSGGFTSYNEQFF
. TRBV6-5 CATRPGQSYEQYF
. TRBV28 CASSLYTGTDTQYF
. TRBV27 CASSLMGNQPQHF
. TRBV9 CASAPWTSGGNEQFF
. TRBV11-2 CASRRQGGVGSPLHF
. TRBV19 CASSISGTPGRLDSYTF
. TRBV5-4 CASSSGTATNEKLFF
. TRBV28 CASSFGIGVNTEAFF
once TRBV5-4 CASSSIAGGTGELFF
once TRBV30 CAWSTDNSPLHF
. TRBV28 CASTYQGVSNQPQHF
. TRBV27 CASSLVLTTPGELFF
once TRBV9 CASSVQGFGTGELFF
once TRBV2 CASRATGYSNQPQHF
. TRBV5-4 CASSRGTASNTEAFF
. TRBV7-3 CASTPVAGTGELFF
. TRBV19 CASLPASGSYNEQFF
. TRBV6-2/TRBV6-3 CASSYGRFGTQYF
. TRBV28 CASSLPPSAATNEKLFF
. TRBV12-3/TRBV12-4 CASKVYNSPLHF
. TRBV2 CASSGPSEPNQPQHF
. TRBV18 CASSPPGVGGETQYF
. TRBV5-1 CASDPGQGNTEAFF
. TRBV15 CATSRDIGSAYNSPLHF